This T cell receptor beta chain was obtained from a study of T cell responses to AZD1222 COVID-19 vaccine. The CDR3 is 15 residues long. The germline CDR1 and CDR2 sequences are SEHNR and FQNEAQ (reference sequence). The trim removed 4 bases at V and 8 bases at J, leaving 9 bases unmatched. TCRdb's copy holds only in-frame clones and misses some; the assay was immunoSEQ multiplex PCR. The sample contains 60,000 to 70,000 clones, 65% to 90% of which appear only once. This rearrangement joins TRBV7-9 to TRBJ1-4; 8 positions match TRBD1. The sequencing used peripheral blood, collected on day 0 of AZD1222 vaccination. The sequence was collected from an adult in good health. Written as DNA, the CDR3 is TGTGCCAGCAGCTCCGGACAGGGCGAATGGGAAAAACTGTTTTTT. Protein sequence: CASSSGQGEWEKLFF.